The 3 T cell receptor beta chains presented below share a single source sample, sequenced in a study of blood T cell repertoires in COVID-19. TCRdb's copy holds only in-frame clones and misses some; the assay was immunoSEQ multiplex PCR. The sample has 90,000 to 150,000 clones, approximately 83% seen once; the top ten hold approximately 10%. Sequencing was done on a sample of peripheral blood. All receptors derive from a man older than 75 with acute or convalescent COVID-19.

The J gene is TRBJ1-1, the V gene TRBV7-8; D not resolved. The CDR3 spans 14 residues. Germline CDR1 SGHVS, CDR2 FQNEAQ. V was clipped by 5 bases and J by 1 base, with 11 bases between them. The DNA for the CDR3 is TGTGCCAGCAGCCCCCGGGTTTCGAACACTGAAGCTTTCTTT. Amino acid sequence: CASSPRVSNTEAFF.

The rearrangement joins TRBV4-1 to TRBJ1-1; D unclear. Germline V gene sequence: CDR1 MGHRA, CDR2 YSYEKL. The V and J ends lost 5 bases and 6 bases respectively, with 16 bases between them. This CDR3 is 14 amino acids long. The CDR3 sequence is CASSEPPRLSEAFF. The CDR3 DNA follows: TGCGCCAGCAGCGAACCTCCCAGGCTTTCTGAAGCTTTCTTT.

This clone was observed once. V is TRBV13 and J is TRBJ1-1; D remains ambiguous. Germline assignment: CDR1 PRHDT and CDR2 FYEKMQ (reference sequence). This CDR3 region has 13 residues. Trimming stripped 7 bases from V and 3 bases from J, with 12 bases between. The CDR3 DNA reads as TGTGCCAGCAAACGGGGAGGGTACACTGAAGCTTTCTTT. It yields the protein CASKRGGYTEAFF.